Shown below are 7 T cell receptor beta chains from a single sample sequenced in a study of regulatory T cells in long-lasting Graves disease. Time point described: newly diagnosed GD, antithyroid drugs for less than 3 months. The TCR library was made from RNA extracted from PBMCs. TCR beta libraries were built with iRepertoire HTBI primers and Arm-PCR of CDR3 regions. TCRdb used MiXCR to reprocess the multiplex PCR reads, holding one entry per CDR3 protein. Altogether about 440,000 distinct CDR3 sequences are present, more than 13% being singletons, with the ten largest covering over 15%. This same sample was also taken into another study, of T cells in Graves' hyperthyroidism and ophthalmopathy.

The material was peripheral blood mononuclear cells (PBMCs), obtained at new diagnosis, from a patient treated with antithyroid drugs. The receptor source for this set is a young woman with Graves disease.

The chain links TRBV7-2 to TRBJ1-1, with D possibly matching TRBD1 (5 bases). The CDR3 loop spans 15 amino acids. Germline V gene lookup returns CDR1 SGHTA and CDR2 FQGNSA. V gave up 6 bases and J gave up 0 bases, with 14 bases separating them. Here the CDR3 reads CASRRDGSMNTEAFF. As DNA, the CDR3 is TGTGCCAGCAGACGGGACGGAAGTATGAACACTGAAGCTTTCTTT.

This clonotype was seen many times. This sequence joins TRBV18 and TRBJ2-1; 9 nucleotides match TRBD2. The CDR3 has 16 amino acids. Germline assignment: CDR1 KGHSH and CDR2 LQKENI. Losses at the gene ends were 3 bases for V and 2 bases for J; bases not matched to a gene: 5. The CDR3 sequence is CASSPLAGVAYNEQFF. The CDR3 DNA is TGTGCCAGCTCACCCTTAGCGGGAGTGGCCTACAATGAGCAGTTCTTC.

There are many counts of this clonotype. V usage is TRBV27 and J usage is TRBJ2-1; 8 bases fit TRBD1. The CDR3 extends over 16 amino acids. With 3 bases clipped from V and 8 bases from J, the junction kept 12 bases outside the gene matches. Germline CDR1 and CDR2: MNHEY and SMNVEV (reference sequence). CDR3 bases: TGTGCCAGCAGTTTGACGTCGGACAGGGATTACTATGAGCAGTTCTTC. Protein sequence: CASSLTSDRDYYEQFF.

This clonotype was counted ten times or more. The V gene is TRBV15, the J gene TRBJ2-5; weak D call: TRBD2 (6 bases). The length of the CDR3 is 15 residues. Looked up from germline, CDR1 is LNHNV and CDR2 is YYDKDF (reference sequence). V was shortened by 8 bases and J by 0 bases, with 16 bases between the two germline ends. For the CDR3, the DNA is TGTGCCACCCGCGCGGGGAGCGGGTACCAAGAGACCCAGTACTTC. Translating it yields CATRAGSGYQETQYF. Full variable domain (rest looked up from reference TRBV15 and TRBJ2-5): DAMVIQNPRYQVTQFGKPVTLSCSQTLNHNVMYWYQQKSSQAPKLLFHYYDKDFNNEADTPDNFQSRRPNTSFCFLDIRSPGLGDTAMYLCATRAGSGYQETQYFGPGTRLLVL.

The table lists this clonotype with many counts. This chain connects TRBV28 to TRBJ1-1; the match to TRBD1 covers 8 bases. From germline, CDR1 is MDHEN and CDR2 SYDVKM. V gave up 6 bases and J gave up 8 bases; unmatched junction bases: 14. The CDR3 has 15 residues. CDR3 nucleotide sequence: TGTGCCAGCAGAGGTCAGGGGGCAGGCATATCCGAAGCTTTCTTT. Its translation is CASRGQGAGISEAFF.

This clonotype was recorded at least ten times. This chain joins TRBV7-3 and TRBJ1-1; no definite D call. This CDR3 comprises 13 residues. Per the germline V gene, CDR1 is SGHTA and CDR2 is FQGTGA. Between the trimmed V and J ends, which lost 0 bases and 3 bases, there was a span of 5 bases. CDR3 nucleotides: TGTGCCAGCAGCTTAACCAGTTACACTGAAGCTTTCTTT. It codes for CASSLTSYTEAFF.

Comments on this clonotype: Being one base from a much bigger clone, this may be a read error. The chain couples TRBV2 to TRBJ2-3, with 13 nucleotides matching TRBD2. The DNA end lines up better with TRBJ2-7; the J call may be wrong. The length of the CDR3 is 19 residues. Per the germline V gene, CDR1 is SNHLY and CDR2 is FYNNEI. The CDR3: CASRKMTRTSGSLGNEQYF. The CDR3, as DNA: TGTGCCAGCAGGAAAATGACTAGGACTAGCGGGAGTTTGGGCAATGAGCAGTACTTC.